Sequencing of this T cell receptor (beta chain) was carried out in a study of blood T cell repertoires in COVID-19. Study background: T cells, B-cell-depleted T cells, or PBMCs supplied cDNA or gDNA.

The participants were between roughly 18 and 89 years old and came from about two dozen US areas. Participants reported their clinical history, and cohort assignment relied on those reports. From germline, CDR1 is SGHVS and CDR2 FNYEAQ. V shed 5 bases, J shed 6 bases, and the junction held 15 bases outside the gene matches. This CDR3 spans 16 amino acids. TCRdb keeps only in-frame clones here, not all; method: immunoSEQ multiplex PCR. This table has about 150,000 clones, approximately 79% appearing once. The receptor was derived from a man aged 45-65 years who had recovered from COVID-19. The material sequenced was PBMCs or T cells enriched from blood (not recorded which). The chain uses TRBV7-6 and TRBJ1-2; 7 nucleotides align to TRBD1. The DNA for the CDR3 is TGTGCCAGCAGCGATGATACTAGAACAGGGGAGGATGGCTACACCTTC. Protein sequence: CASSDDTRTGEDGYTF.